This entry lists 28 T cell receptor beta chains sequenced from one sample in a study of T cell repertoires in cytomegalovirus infection. TCRdb re-called the reads with MiXCR, one entry per CDR3 protein. Among 740,000 or so distinct CDR3 sequences listed, 35% to 45% were seen once. The sample was PBMCs. The receptors were gathered from a human donor in good health (CMV status not recorded). Some clones in this sample may be carry-over from other donors' samples.

This clonotype came up once. The chain is built from TRBV7-8 and TRBJ2-3; 8 positions match TRBD2. V was pared by 2 bases and J by 8 bases, with 3 bases of the junction left unmatched. The germline V gene has CDR1 SGHVS and CDR2 FQNEAQ. There are 13 residues in the CDR3. In DNA form, the CDR3 reads TGTGCCAGCAGCTTAACTAGCGGCGTTACGCAGTATTTT. Protein: CASSLTSGVTQYF.

As concerns this clonotype: The junction does not match germline at one end; this may be a read error. This rearrangement joins TRBV7-9 to TRBJ2-3; D is perhaps TRBD2 (6 bases). CDR1 is SEHNR, CDR2 FQNEAQ, per germline (reference sequence). The CDR3 has 13 residues. The CDR3 region has the DNA TGTGCCAGCAGCTTCGCTAGCGTCGTGTTCGTGGCTTTT. Protein product: CASSFASVVFVAF.

With respect to this clonotype: This likely comes from a read error, as the CDR3 has no conserved phenylalanine or tryptophan at its end. The chain has TRBV24-1 and TRBJ1-4; no clear D. The CDR3 loop spans 13 amino acids. Germline CDR1 KGHDR, CDR2 SFDVKD. The V and J ends lost 9 bases and 8 bases respectively, with 15 bases between them. The CDR3, as DNA: TGTGCCACCCAAGTGAACGTTGCGGAAAAACTGTTTTTG. It codes for CATQVNVAEKLFL.

V and J are TRBV28 and TRBJ1-6; 7 bases are shared with TRBD1. CDR1 is MDHEN, CDR2 SYDVKM, per germline. V lost 4 bases to trimming and J lost 7 bases; unmatched junction nucleotides: 10. CDR3 length equals 16 residues. The CDR3 sequence is CASSSFLGQTNSPLHF. CDR3 DNA: TGTGCCAGCAGTTCCTTTCTGGGACAGACGAATTCACCCCTCCACTTT.

This clonotype occurred many times. This rearrangement joins TRBV5-1 to TRBJ2-2; 8 nucleotides line up with TRBD2. Germline V CDR1 and CDR2: SGHRS, YFSETQ. Trimming cost V 6 bases and J 1 base; bases outside gene matches: 8. CDR3 length: 16 residues. CDR3 in DNA: TGCGCCAGCACCCCAATTAGCGGGAAGAACACCGGGGAGCTGTTTTTT. Its translation: CASTPISGKNTGELFF.

This chain connects TRBV7-8 to TRBJ2-1; TRBD1 matches at 9 bases. The CDR3 runs 16 residues. Germline CDR1 and CDR2: SGHVS and FQNEAQ. Trimming removed 5 bases from V and 1 base from J; junction bases left unmatched: 6. The CDR3 spells CASSTGQGKSYNEQFF. In DNA, the CDR3 is TGTGCCAGCAGCACGGGACAGGGAAAGTCCTACAATGAGCAGTTCTTC.

The rearrangement joins TRBV6-6 to TRBJ1-2; 11 positions match TRBD1. J gave up 4 bases and V 8 bases, and 9 bases lay outside the gene matches. This CDR3 has 15 amino acids. CDR1 and CDR2 (germline): MNHNY, SVGAGI (reference sequence). The CDR3 spells CASGTGGKSSYGYTF. As DNA, the CDR3 is TGTGCCAGCGGGACAGGGGGTAAATCCAGCTATGGCTACACCTTC.

The sample holds many counts of this clonotype. V usage is TRBV7-8 and J usage is TRBJ1-2; D gene ambiguous. Trimming stripped 3 bases from V and 0 bases from J, with 8 bases between. Germline V gene lookup returns CDR1 SGHVS and CDR2 FQNEAQ. This CDR3 is 14 amino acids long. CDR3 amino acids: CASSLRETNYGYTF. As DNA, the CDR3 is TGTGCCAGCAGCTTGCGGGAAACTAACTATGGCTACACCTTC.

Ten or more counts support this clonotype. This chain links TRBV7-6 with TRBJ1-1; a possible D gene is TRBD1 (5 bases). Germline values: CDR1 SGHVS, CDR2 FNYEAQ. V was cut by 0 bases and J by 11 bases, with 16 bases left in between. The CDR3 covers 14 residues. The DNA of the CDR3 is TGTGCCAGCAGCTTAGCCCGGGACTCTCCCGGGGCTTTCTTT. As protein: CASSLARDSPGAFF.

In its sample, this clonotype was seen a few times. The chain carries TRBV12-5 and TRBJ2-3, with D unclear. Per germline, CDR1 LGHNT and CDR2 FRNRAP. Trimming pared 4 bases from V and 5 bases from J, leaving 7 bases between. The CDR3 sequence is 12 residues long. Here the CDR3 reads CASGSSGDTQYF. Here the CDR3 DNA reads TGTGCTAGTGGTTCCTCCGGAGATACGCAGTATTTT. Full variable domain (outside the CDR3, taken from reference TRBV12-5 and TRBJ2-3): DARVTQTPRHKVTEMGQEVTMRCQPILGHNTVFWYRQTMMQGLELLAYFRNRAPLDDSGMPKDRFSAEMPDATLATLKIQPSEPRDSAVYFCASGSSGDTQYFGPGTRLTVL.

This clonotype was seen a few times. This chain links TRBV28 with TRBJ2-7; TRBD2 aligns across 7 bases. Germline V gene sequence: CDR1 MDHEN, CDR2 SYDVKM. J gave up 3 bases and V 4 bases, and 6 bases lay outside the gene matches. The CDR3 sequence is 14 residues long. The CDR3 DNA sequence: TGTGCCAGCAGTTATGGGGGGGTGAGCTACGAGCAGTACTTC. As protein: CASSYGGVSYEQYF.

The chain carries TRBV7-9 and TRBJ2-5; 9 bases align to TRBD1. Germline trimming cut 4 bases from V and 0 bases from J; bases unmatched to any gene: 12. The germline gives CDR1 SEHNR, CDR2 FQNEAQ (reference sequence). The CDR3 length is 18 residues. CDR3 sequence reads: CASSSRGQGKSNQETQYF. The DNA of the CDR3 is TGTGCCAGCAGCTCTCGTGGACAGGGGAAGTCAAACCAAGAGACCCAGTACTTC.

This clonotype came up a few times. The chain couples TRBV6-2 or TRBV6-3 to TRBJ1-1, with TRBD1 identical over 12 bases. The CDR3 totals 17 residues. Germline V gene data show CDR1 as MNHEY and CDR2 as SVGEGT. Trimming removed 0 bases from V and 5 bases from J; junction bases left unmatched: 7. The DNA for the CDR3 is TGTGCCAGCAGTTACTCGGGGACAGGGGGCGGTTGGACTGAAGCTTTCTTT. Translated, it gives CASSYSGTGGGWTEAFF.

This clonotype has just a few counts. The chain has TRBV6-1 and TRBJ1-1; possible D gene TRBD1, 6 bases. Between the trimmed V and J ends, which lost 7 bases and 5 bases, there was a span of 20 bases. Germline V gene lookup returns CDR1 MNHNS and CDR2 SASEGT. CDR3 length equals 15 residues. CDR3 sequence reads: CASTAALGGGTEAFF. CDR3 sequence (DNA): TGTGCCAGCACAGCAGCGCTAGGGGGGGGTACTGAAGCTTTCTTT.

This chain connects TRBV28 to TRBJ2-7; a possible D gene is TRBD2 (5 bases). Trimming pared 4 bases from V and 2 bases from J, leaving 18 bases between. The CDR3 length is 16 residues. The germline gives CDR1 MDHEN, CDR2 SYDVKM. The CDR3 nucleotides read TGTGCCAGCAGTTACCCTCTACGGGATCGAACCTACGAGCAGTACTTC. Encoded protein: CASSYPLRDRTYEQYF. The full variable domain, with the rest looked up from reference TRBV28 and TRBJ2-7, is DVKVTQSSRYLVKRTGEKVFLECVQDMDHENMFWYRQDPGLGLRLIYFSYDVKMKEKGDIPEGYSVSREKKERFSLILESASTNQTSMYLCASSYPLRDRTYEQYFGPGTRLTVT.

Ten or more counts support this clonotype. The rearrangement joins TRBV7-2 to TRBJ2-7, with D possibly being TRBD2 (6 bases). Germline lookup yields CDR1 SGHTA and CDR2 FQGNSA. Trimming took off 5 bases at V and 6 bases at J, with 17 bases between the two ends. The CDR3 totals 14 residues. CDR3 bases: TGTGCCAGCAGCACCGGGAGTTTTGTCTCCGAGCAGTACTTC. As protein: CASSTGSFVSEQYF.

The chain links TRBV7-6 to TRBJ1-2; D possibly corresponds to TRBD1 (6 bases). Looked up from germline, CDR1 is SGHVS and CDR2 is FNYEAQ. CDR3 length: 15 amino acids. V lost 10 bases and J lost 6, with 24 bases in between. For the CDR3, the DNA is TGTGCCACCCGTTGGAGAGAGACAGGATCGGATGGCTACACCTTC. Translating it yields CATRWRETGSDGYTF.

A single count supports this clonotype. The chain has TRBV5-6 and TRBJ2-3; 7 nucleotides line up with TRBD1. This CDR3 is built from 16 residues. V gave up 0 bases and J gave up 5 bases; unmatched junction bases: 9. Germline CDR1 and CDR2: SGHDT and YYEEEE. CDR3 residues: CASSLEVDRVKDTQYF. In nucleotides, the CDR3 is TGTGCCAGCAGCTTGGAAGTTGACAGGGTAAAAGATACGCAGTATTTT.

Concerning this clonotype: A much larger clone sits a single nucleotide away, making a read error possible. The V and J genes are TRBV7-2 and TRBJ2-4; D is tentatively TRBD1 or TRBD2 (6 bases each). The CDR3 runs 13 residues. From germline, CDR1 is SGHTA and CDR2 FQGNSA. In nucleotides, the CDR3 is TGTGCCAGCAGCTTCGTGTCGGGGGACATTCATTACTTC. This translates into CASSFVSGDIHYF.

The chain has TRBV3-1 and TRBJ1-1, with D perhaps TRBD1 (5 bases). V gave up 3 bases and J gave up 7 bases, with 15 bases separating them. The length of the CDR3 is 14 residues. The germline V gene has CDR1 LGHDT and CDR2 YNNKEL (reference sequence). This CDR3 reads CASSQGPPGSEAFF. Written as DNA, the CDR3 is TGTGCCAGCAGCCAGGGGCCCCCGGGGAGTGAAGCTTTCTTT.

The chain carries TRBV5-1 and TRBJ2-2, with D tentatively TRBD1 (5 bases). The length of the CDR3 is 13 residues. Germline V gene lookup returns CDR1 SGHRS and CDR2 YFSETQ. V lost 3 bases to trimming and J lost 6 bases, with 9 bases between them. The CDR3 DNA reads TGCGCCAGCAGCTGGGGCCTAGCCGGGGAGCTGTTTTTT. Its protein is CASSWGLAGELFF.

This clonotype was observed a handful of times. V gene TRBV28 combines with J gene TRBJ1-2; no definite D call. Germline V CDR1 and CDR2: MDHEN, SYDVKM. Trimming stripped 10 bases from V and 0 bases from J, with 9 bases between. There are 12 residues in the CDR3. The CDR3 reads CATTLSNYGYTF. In DNA, the CDR3 is TGTGCCACCACGCTCTCTAACTATGGCTACACCTTC.

The rearrangement links TRBV5-1 to TRBJ2-1, with D possibly TRBD2 on 6 matching bases. V was pared by 0 bases and J by 4 bases, with 11 bases between. Germline V lookup: CDR1 SGHRS, CDR2 YFSETQ. This CDR3 is 15 amino acids long. The CDR3 reads CASSLVRESYNEQFF. CDR3 DNA sequence: TGCGCCAGCAGCTTGGTTCGGGAGTCTTACAATGAGCAGTTCTTC.

In its sample, this clonotype was seen a few times. The chain has TRBV28 and TRBJ1-1; tentative D call: TRBD1 (6 bases). The CDR3 length is 12 residues. The germline V gene encodes CDR1 MDHEN and CDR2 SYDVKM. The V and J ends lost 5 bases and 5 bases respectively, with 9 bases between them. This CDR3 reads CASSAGETEAFF. The DNA for the CDR3 is TGTGCCAGCAGTGCAGGGGAGACTGAAGCTTTCTTT.

The CDR3 DNA follows: TGTGCCAGCTCAACCAACCAGTGGCCTAACTCCTACGAGCAGTACTTC. It is translated as CASSTNQWPNSYEQYF. This rearrangement joins TRBV18 to TRBJ2-7, with D uncertain. CDR3 size: 16 residues. Trimming shortened V by 5 bases and J by 0 bases, and 17 bases separated the two germline ends. Germline values: CDR1 KGHSH, CDR2 LQKENI.

CDR3 protein: CASRQFLMSTEAFF. In DNA form, the CDR3 reads TGTGCCAGCAGACAGTTTTTAATGAGCACTGAAGCTTTCTTT. The gene calls are TRBV6-5 and TRBJ1-1; D remains unclear. Trimming stripped 6 bases from V and 4 bases from J, with 15 bases between. The CDR3 is made up of 14 amino acids. Germline V CDR1 and CDR2: MNHEY, SVGAGI.

This chain's CDR3 is CAWSVRTGGIHGYTF. The CDR3 DNA follows: TGTGCCTGGAGTGTACGGACAGGGGGCATTCATGGCTACACCTTC. The chain links TRBV30 to TRBJ1-2; 11 nucleotides agree with TRBD1. Germline trimming cut 0 bases from V and 6 bases from J; bases unmatched to any gene: 6. Per the germline V gene, CDR1 is GTSNPN and CDR2 is SVGIG (reference sequence). The CDR3 totals 15 residues.

This clonotype was found a few times. J is TRBJ1-3 and V is TRBV28; D is possibly TRBD1 (5 bases). Per the germline V gene, CDR1 is MDHEN and CDR2 is SYDVKM. This CDR3 region has 16 residues. V lost 3 bases, J lost 2 bases, and 14 bases lay in between. Here the CDR3 DNA reads TGTGCCAGCAGTTTTGGGGGGGAAGAAACTGGAAACACCATATATTTT. As protein: CASSFGGEETGNTIYF. The variable domain in full, completed from reference TRBV28 and TRBJ1-3, reads DVKVTQSSRYLVKRTGEKVFLECVQDMDHENMFWYRQDPGLGLRLIYFSYDVKMKEKGDIPEGYSVSREKKERFSLILESASTNQTSMYLCASSFGGEETGNTIYFGEGSWLTVV.